This section outlines one T cell receptor (beta chain) sequence together with its context. This sample was included in a study of blood T cell repertoires in COVID-19. For the study at large: Acute and convalescent COVID-19 samples came from the United States, Italy and Spain. Sources were T cells, B-cell-depleted T cells, or PBMCs; the material itself was cDNA or gDNA.

Germline CDR1 is PRHDT and CDR2 is FYEKMQ (reference sequence). V gave up 5 bases and J gave up 3 bases; unmatched junction bases: 8. The CDR3 runs to 15 residues. Produced via immunoSEQ multiplex PCR; TCRdb's table is partial and in-frame only. The sample holds around 140,000 clones; roughly nine tenths are singletons and the top ten take under 2%. The gene calls are TRBV13 and TRBJ2-3; 7 nucleotides align to TRBD1. Sequencing was done on a sample of peripheral blood. The clonotype comes from a human donor in a cohort sampled during active COVID-19. CDR3 region: CASSGPGQPTDTQYF. The CDR3 region has the DNA TGTGCCAGCAGCGGCCCGGGACAGCCTACAGATACGCAGTATTTT.